This T cell receptor beta chain came from a study of cytomegalovirus exposure and HLA in healthy donors. This CDR3 is 19 amino acids long. Trimming stripped 0 bases from V and 3 bases from J, with 23 bases between. The germline gives CDR1 SGHDT, CDR2 YYEEEE. In the PCR, 60 Vbeta and 13 Jbeta primers were used. This table comes from immunoSEQ multiplex PCR, and its TCRdb copy is limited to in-frame clones, with some not included. The sample has roughly 120,000 clones, around four fifths seen once. This sequence was found in a woman aged 50 to 60 in good health and CMV-seropositive. This chain connects TRBV5-6 to TRBJ2-3; D possibly corresponds to TRBD2 (5 bases). Sequencing was carried out using PBMCs. The CDR3 sequence: CASSLVWDGRTGGTDTQYF. DNA of the CDR3: TGTGCCAGCAGCTTGGTGTGGGATGGTCGGACTGGTGGTACAGATACGCAGTATTTT.